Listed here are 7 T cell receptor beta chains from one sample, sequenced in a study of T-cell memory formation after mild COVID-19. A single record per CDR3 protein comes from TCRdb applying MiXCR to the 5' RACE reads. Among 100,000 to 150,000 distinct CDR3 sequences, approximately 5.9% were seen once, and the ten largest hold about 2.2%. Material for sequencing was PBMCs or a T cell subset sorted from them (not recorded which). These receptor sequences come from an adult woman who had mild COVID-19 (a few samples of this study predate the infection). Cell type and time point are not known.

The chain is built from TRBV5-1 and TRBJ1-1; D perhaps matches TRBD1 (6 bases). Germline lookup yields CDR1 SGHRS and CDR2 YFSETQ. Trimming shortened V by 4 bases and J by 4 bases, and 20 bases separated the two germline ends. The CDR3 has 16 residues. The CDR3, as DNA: TGCGCCAGCAGCATCCCAGGGGACGCCCGAAGCACTGAAGCTTTCTTT. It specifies CASSIPGDARSTEAFF.

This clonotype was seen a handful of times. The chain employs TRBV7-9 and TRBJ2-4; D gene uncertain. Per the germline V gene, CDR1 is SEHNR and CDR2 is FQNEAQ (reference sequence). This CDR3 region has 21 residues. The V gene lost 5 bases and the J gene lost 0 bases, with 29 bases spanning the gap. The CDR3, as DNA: TGTGCCAGCAGCCCTCAAGCTTTACAGCTCTCATTAGCTCTAGCCAAAAACATTCAGTACTTC. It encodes CASSPQALQLSLALAKNIQYF.

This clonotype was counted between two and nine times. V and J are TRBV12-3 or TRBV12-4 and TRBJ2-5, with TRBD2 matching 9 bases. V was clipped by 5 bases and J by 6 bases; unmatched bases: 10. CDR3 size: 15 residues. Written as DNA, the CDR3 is TGTGCCAGCAGTCCCCCTGCGGGGGGGCAGAAGACCCAGTACTTC. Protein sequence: CASSPPAGGQKTQYF.

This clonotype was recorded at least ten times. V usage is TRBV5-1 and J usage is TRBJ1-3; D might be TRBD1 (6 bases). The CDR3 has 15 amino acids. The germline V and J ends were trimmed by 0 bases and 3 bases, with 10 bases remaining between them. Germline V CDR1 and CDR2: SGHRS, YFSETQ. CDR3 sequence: CASSLEGRGGNTIYF. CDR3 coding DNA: TGCGCCAGCAGCTTGGAGGGCAGGGGTGGAAACACCATATATTTT.

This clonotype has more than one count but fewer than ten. The CDR3 loop is CASSPGTSGRKQYF. In nucleotides, the CDR3 is TGTGCCAGCAGCCCGGGGACTAGCGGGAGAAAGCAGTACTTC. This chain links TRBV7-9 with TRBJ2-7; 14 nucleotides align to TRBD2. The CDR3 runs 14 residues. The junction had 5 bases not matched to a gene; V was cut back by 5 bases and J by 8 bases. Germline V gives CDR1 SEHNR, CDR2 FQNEAQ (reference sequence).

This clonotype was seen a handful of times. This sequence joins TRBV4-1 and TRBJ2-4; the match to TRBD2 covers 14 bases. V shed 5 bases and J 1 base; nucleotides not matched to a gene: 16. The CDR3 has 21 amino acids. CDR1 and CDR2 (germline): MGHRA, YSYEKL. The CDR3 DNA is TGCGCCAGCAGCTCCTATAGGACTAGCGGGGGGCCGTCGGGGGCCAAAAACATTCAGTACTTC. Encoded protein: CASSSYRTSGGPSGAKNIQYF.

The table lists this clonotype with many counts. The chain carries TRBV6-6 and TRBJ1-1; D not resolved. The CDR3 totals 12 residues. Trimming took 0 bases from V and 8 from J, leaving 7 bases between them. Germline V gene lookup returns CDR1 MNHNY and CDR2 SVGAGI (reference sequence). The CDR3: CASSYSVSEAFF. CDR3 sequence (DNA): TGTGCCAGCAGTTACTCGGTTTCCGAAGCTTTCTTT.